A single sample gave rise to the 23 T cell receptor beta chains below, sequenced in a study of cytomegalovirus exposure and HLA in healthy donors. In the PCR, 60 Vbeta and 13 Jbeta primers were used. Method: immunoSEQ multiplex PCR; TCRdb's copy keeps in-frame clones and lacks some. The sample includes some 200,000 clones, roughly 13% of them seen just once. The source material was PBMCs. Receptors originate from a man in his fifties in good health and CMV-seropositive.

This clone was seen a handful of times. V and J are TRBV6-6 and TRBJ2-7; no reliable D call. The CDR3 is 13 amino acids. The germline gives CDR1 MNHNY, CDR2 SVGAGI (reference sequence). V was clipped by 2 bases and J by 4 bases, with 9 bases between them. The CDR3 is CASSYAQEYEQYV. The CDR3, as DNA: TGTGCCAGCAGTTACGCTCAGGAATACGAGCAGTACGTC.

The chain couples TRBV5-6 to TRBJ2-7; D possibly corresponds to TRBD1 (5 bases). The CDR3 totals 13 residues. Trimming removed 5 bases from V and 6 bases from J, with 15 bases in between. The germline gives CDR1 SGHDT, CDR2 YYEEEE. Written as DNA, the CDR3 is TGTGCCAGCAGTTACACAGGTCTGGGCGAGCAGTACGTC. Protein: CASSYTGLGEQYV.

J is TRBJ2-3 and V is TRBV2; 11 bases fit TRBD2. The V and J ends lost 7 bases and 4 bases, in that order; junction bases with no gene match: 7. Germline CDR1 and CDR2: SNHLY and FYNNEI. CDR3 length: 15 residues. In DNA form, the CDR3 reads TGTGCCAGCAAGCTCCTAGCGGGGGGCGCAGATACGCAGTATTTT. This codes for CASKLLAGGADTQYF.

J is TRBJ2-1 and V is TRBV7-8, with D possibly matching TRBD2 (5 bases). Trimming shortened V by 4 bases and J by 6 bases, and 28 bases separated the two germline ends. The CDR3 extends over 19 amino acids. Germline CDR1 and CDR2: SGHVS and FQNEAQ. This CDR3 reads CASSSQRNPSSMMGNEQFF. The CDR3 DNA is TGTGCCAGCAGCTCCCAGCGGAACCCATCCTCGATGATGGGCAATGAGCAGTTCTTC.

This clone was seen only a few times. A much larger clone is a single base away; this may be a read error. This chain joins TRBV25-1 and TRBJ2-2, with a possible D match to TRBD1 (6 bases). V lost 5 bases and J 4 bases, leaving 11 bases between the germline ends. Germline V CDR1 and CDR2: MGHDK, SYGVNS. The CDR3 spans 14 residues. The CDR3 loop is CASSFQGLTGELFF. The CDR3 nucleotides read TGTGCCAGCAGTTTCCAGGGGCTCACCGGGGAGCTGTTTTTT.

The V and J genes are TRBV19 and TRBJ2-1; D remains unclear. The V gene lost 5 bases and the J gene lost 6 bases, with 11 bases spanning the gap. Per the germline V gene, CDR1 is LNHDA and CDR2 is SQIVND (reference sequence). The CDR3 sequence is 13 residues long. CDR3 DNA sequence: TGTGCCAGTAGTTCTATTCCTGGCAATGAGCAGTTCTTC. Its protein product is CASSSIPGNEQFF. Based on the CDR3 plus reference TRBV19 and TRBJ2-1, the full variable domain is DGGITQSPKYLFRKEGQNVTLSCEQNLNHDAMYWYRQDPGQGLRLIYYSQIVNDFQKGDIAEGYSVSREKKESFPLTVTSAQKNPTAFYLCASSSIPGNEQFFGPGTRLTVL.

The chain carries TRBV28 and TRBJ2-1; TRBD2 aligns across 10 bases. V trimming: 3 bases; J trimming: 4 bases; junction bases outside the gene matches: 9. CDR3 length equals 17 residues. The V gene's germline CDR1 is MDHEN and CDR2 SYDVKM. The CDR3: CASSFSLSGGAYNEQFF. Written as DNA, the CDR3 is TGTGCCAGCAGTTTCTCCCTAAGCGGGGGGGCTTACAATGAGCAGTTCTTC. Full variable domain (missing parts from reference TRBV28 and TRBJ2-1): DVKVTQSSRYLVKRTGEKVFLECVQDMDHENMFWYRQDPGLGLRLIYFSYDVKMKEKGDIPEGYSVSREKKERFSLILESASTNQTSMYLCASSFSLSGGAYNEQFFGPGTRLTVL.

In this sample, this clone turned up a few times. The sample has other DNA sequences that encode this CDR3 too. This sequence joins TRBV6-1 and TRBJ1-1, with D hard to call. The CDR3 has 13 amino acids. CDR1 is MNHNS, CDR2 SASEGT, per germline. V lost 4 bases to trimming and J lost 3 bases, with 9 bases between them. CDR3 sequence reads: CASSGRRDTEAFF. The CDR3 bases are TGTGCCAGCAGTGGAAGACGGGACACTGAAGCTTTCTTT.

The rearrangement joins TRBV2 to TRBJ2-7; perhaps TRBD2 as D (5 bases). The CDR3 runs 14 residues. Trimming stripped 2 bases from V and 7 bases from J, with 15 bases between. The V gene's germline CDR1 is SNHLY and CDR2 FYNNEI. CDR3 DNA: TGTGCCAGCAGTGAAAGGTTAATCTCGGGGGAGCAGTACTTC. Encoded protein: CASSERLISGEQYF.

The chain employs TRBV4-1 and TRBJ2-7, with a possible D match to TRBD2 (5 bases). Germline V lookup: CDR1 MGHRA, CDR2 YSYEKL. V was trimmed by 0 bases and J by 2 bases, leaving 8 bases between them. The CDR3 covers 14 residues. The CDR3 DNA follows: TGCGCCAGCAGCCAAGATCCACTAGCCTACGAGCAGTACTTC. Protein sequence: CASSQDPLAYEQYF.

V usage is TRBV29-1 and J usage is TRBJ1-1, with D unresolved. Looked up from germline, CDR1 is SQVTM and CDR2 is ANQGSEA. The CDR3 covers 10 residues. V lost 5 bases to trimming and J lost 6 bases, with 7 bases between them. DNA of the CDR3: TGCAGCGTTCCCGGGGCTGAAGCTTTCTTT. It translates to CSVPGAEAFF.

The table lists this clone with a few counts. The chain has TRBV5-4 and TRBJ2-7; D may be TRBD2 (6 bases). This CDR3 has 14 amino acids. The V end lost 2 bases, the J end lost 5 bases, and 14 bases lay between the germline ends. Germline loops: CDR1 SGHNT, CDR2 YYREEE (reference sequence). CDR3 amino acids: CASSFWAQRDEQYV. The CDR3 DNA is TGTGCCAGCAGCTTCTGGGCCCAGCGGGACGAGCAGTACGTC.

J is TRBJ1-1 and V is TRBV5-4; D gene uncertain. V was trimmed by 2 bases and J by 0 bases, leaving 8 bases between them. The CDR3 runs 14 residues. The germline gives CDR1 SGHNT, CDR2 YYREEE (reference sequence). As DNA, the CDR3 is TGTGCCAGCAGCTTCGGGTACATGAACACTGAAGCTTTCTTT. Its protein product is CASSFGYMNTEAFF.

This clone has a handful of counts. This sequence joins TRBV5-4 and TRBJ2-1; possible D gene TRBD1, 6 bases. Germline V gene sequence: CDR1 SGHNT, CDR2 YYREEE (reference sequence). Deletions cut 3 bases from V and 0 bases from J, with 13 bases between. The CDR3 loop spans 16 amino acids. CDR3: CASSSGTPSSYNEQFF. CDR3 DNA: TGTGCCAGCAGCTCCGGGACACCGAGCTCCTACAATGAGCAGTTCTTC.

V gene TRBV6-6 combines with J gene TRBJ1-4; D is unclear. CDR3 size: 12 residues. Trimming removed 5 bases from V and 7 bases from J, with 8 bases in between. Germline assignment: CDR1 MNHNY and CDR2 SVGAGI (reference sequence). Here the CDR3 DNA reads TGTGCCAGCAGTCGCGCCGGTGAAAAACTGTTTTTT. Translating it yields CASSRAGEKLFF.

This clone was seen more than once but under ten times. This sequence joins TRBV7-2 and TRBJ2-2, with 8 nucleotides matching TRBD2. The CDR3 is made up of 16 amino acids. J gave up 0 bases and V 0 bases, and 0 bases lay outside the gene matches. The germline gives CDR1 SGHTA, CDR2 FQGNSA. This chain's CDR3 is CASSLAGGANTGELFF. In nucleotides, the CDR3 is TGTGCCAGCAGCTTAGCCGGGGGGGCGAACACCGGGGAGCTGTTTTTT.

The J gene is TRBJ1-6, the V gene TRBV4-1; possible D gene TRBD1, 5 bases. Trimming shortened V by 0 bases and J by 0 bases, and 18 bases separated the two germline ends. CDR1 is MGHRA, CDR2 YSYEKL, per germline. The CDR3 spans 20 residues. CDR3 nucleotides: TGCGCCAGCAGCCAAGATCGTCAGGGACTGGTTTACTCCTATAATTCACCCCTCCACTTT. Its protein product is CASSQDRQGLVYSYNSPLHF.

This clone was counted a few times. The V and J genes are TRBV2 and TRBJ1-5, with 9 bases matching TRBD1. The germline V gene encodes CDR1 SNHLY and CDR2 FYNNEI. Trimming took 5 bases from V and 4 from J; bases not matched to a gene: 6. CDR3 size: 15 residues. The CDR3 is CASSLDRGENQPQHF. CDR3 DNA sequence: TGTGCCAGCAGTCTCGACAGGGGGGAGAATCAGCCCCAGCATTTT.

This clone was counted a few times. The chain employs TRBV28 and TRBJ2-7; TRBD1 aligns across 11 bases. Germline values: CDR1 MDHEN, CDR2 SYDVKM. The CDR3 extends over 14 amino acids. The V gene end was trimmed by 5 bases and the J gene end by 3 bases; junction bases not matched to a gene: 3. The CDR3 protein is CASSAGTGGYEQYV. The CDR3, as DNA: TGTGCCAGCAGTGCCGGGACAGGGGGCTACGAGCAGTACGTC.

The chain recombines TRBV28 with TRBJ2-7, with 10 bases fitting TRBD1. There are 16 residues in the CDR3. From germline, CDR1 is MDHEN and CDR2 SYDVKM. With V trimmed by 5 bases and J by 5 bases, 12 bases remained unmatched. The CDR3 sequence is CASSQMTGGIWDEQYV. The CDR3 coding sequence is TGTGCCAGCAGTCAAATGACAGGGGGCATATGGGACGAGCAGTACGTC.

This clone was observed a few times. The J gene is TRBJ1-2, the V gene TRBV7-9, with 7 bases matching TRBD1. CDR1 SEHNR and CDR2 FQNEAQ come from the germline V gene (reference sequence). Trimming at V came to 3 bases and at J to 0 bases, leaving 7 bases not matched to a gene. The CDR3 consists of 16 residues. This CDR3 reads CASSFRQGKTNYGYTF. The CDR3 DNA follows: TGTGCCAGCAGCTTTAGACAGGGAAAGACTAACTATGGCTACACCTTC.

This chain connects TRBV30 to TRBJ2-3; the match to TRBD2 covers 7 bases. The CDR3 spans 15 residues. Germline CDR1 GTSNPN, CDR2 SVGIG (reference sequence). V lost 4 bases, J lost 3 bases, and 10 bases stayed unmatched. The CDR3, as DNA: TGTGCCTGGAATCACCGAGCGGGGTGGACAGATACGCAGTATTTT. Encoded protein: CAWNHRAGWTDTQYF.

A few counts support this clone. The chain links TRBV5-1 to TRBJ2-7; no reliable D call. The CDR3 length is 12 residues. CDR1 is SGHRS and CDR2 is YFSETQ in the germline V gene. The V and J ends lost 2 bases and 3 bases respectively, with 6 bases between them. The CDR3 loop is CASSLYGYEQYF. CDR3 bases: TGCGCCAGCAGCTTATACGGCTACGAGCAGTACTTC.